This entry lists 8 T cell receptor beta chains sequenced from one sample in a study of shared clonotypes between healthy human individuals. As defined, naive CD8 cells were CD45RO-negative and positively selected for CCR7, with terminally differentiated effector memory CD45RA+ cells excluded. Sequencing was performed with immunoSEQ multiplex PCR; in TCRdb, only in-frame clones are kept and a portion is missing. The sample consists of about 590,000 clones, roughly 95% of them appearing once. The sample taken for sequencing was naive CD8+ T cells sorted from blood. Receptors were obtained from a woman aged 25 to 39 in good health.

CDR3 in DNA: TGTGCCAGCAGCGGTACAGGGGGCTACACTGAAGCTTTCTTT. It is translated as CASSGTGGYTEAFF. The chain combines TRBV9 with TRBJ1-1; 9 nucleotides agree with TRBD1. V was pared by 3 bases and J by 3 bases, with 3 bases of the junction left unmatched. The CDR3 is 14 amino acids. CDR1 and CDR2 (germline): SGDLS, YYNGEE.

The sample holds one count of this clone. This rearrangement joins TRBV13 to TRBJ2-1; either TRBD1 or TRBD2 may supply D (6 bases each). CDR1 is PRHDT and CDR2 is FYEKMQ in the germline V gene (reference sequence). The ends were cut back, 0 bases at V and 9 bases at J, with 12 bases in the middle. This CDR3 is built from 14 residues. In DNA, the CDR3 is TGTGCCAGCAGCTTAGGGGGGGCTAGCGTTGAGCAGTTCTTC. Amino acid sequence: CASSLGGASVEQFF. Filled out from reference TRBV13 and TRBJ2-1, the complete variable domain reads AAGVIQSPRHLIKEKRETATLKCYPIPRHDTVYWYQQGPGQDPQFLISFYEKMQSDKGSIPDRFSAQQFSDYHSELNMSSLELGDSALYFCASSLGGASVEQFFGPGTRLTVL.

This clone was detected only once. CDR3 protein: CASGVLAGVIYEQYF. Here the CDR3 DNA reads TGTGCCAGCGGGGTTTTAGCGGGAGTTATCTACGAGCAGTACTTC. V and J are TRBV4-2 and TRBJ2-7; 9 nucleotides align to TRBD2. The junction had 11 bases not matched to a gene; V was cut back by 8 bases and J by 3 bases. CDR3 length: 15 amino acids. Germline CDR1 LGHNA, CDR2 YNFKEQ.

The chain joins TRBV28 to TRBJ2-3; D uncertain. The CDR3 covers 19 residues. Germline V gives CDR1 MDHEN, CDR2 SYDVKM. Trimming left V 1 base short and J 1 base short, with 21 bases between. CDR3 loop: CASSLFSLGLGDRTDTQYF. The CDR3, as DNA: TGTGCCAGCAGTTTATTCTCGTTGGGATTGGGCGACCGCACAGATACGCAGTATTTT.

The chain uses TRBV13 and TRBJ2-2; D remains ambiguous. The CDR3 loop spans 12 amino acids. Germline assignment: CDR1 PRHDT and CDR2 FYEKMQ (reference sequence). V lost 2 bases and J 6 bases, leaving 4 bases between the germline ends. The CDR3 DNA is TGTGCCAGCAGCTTATTTCCCGGGGAGCTGTTTTTT. As protein: CASSLFPGELFF.

The chain carries TRBV30 and TRBJ2-3; TRBD2 agrees at 14 bases. Trimming took 8 bases from V and 1 from J; bases not matched to a gene: 11. CDR1 and CDR2 (germline): GTSNPN, SVGIG (reference sequence). The CDR3 length is 17 residues. The CDR3 spells CAADSGTSGRGTDTQYF. CDR3 in DNA: TGTGCCGCTGACTCCGGGACTAGCGGGAGAGGCACAGATACGCAGTATTTT.

The genes are TRBV10-3 and TRBJ1-1; no reliable D call. The germline CDR1 and CDR2 sequences are ENHRY and SYGVKD. V was trimmed by 0 bases and J by 8 bases, leaving 7 bases between them. The CDR3 loop spans 12 amino acids. The CDR3 protein is CAISESFAEAFF. CDR3 sequence (DNA): TGTGCCATCAGTGAGTCTTTTGCCGAAGCTTTCTTT.

V gene TRBV2 combines with J gene TRBJ2-2; no clear D gene. The length of the CDR3 is 17 residues. Deletions cut 0 bases from V and 0 bases from J, with 11 bases between. CDR1 SNHLY and CDR2 FYNNEI come from the germline V gene. CDR3 DNA sequence: TGTGCCAGCAGTGAAGCGTTGCCGTCTTCGAACACCGGGGAGCTGTTTTTT. Translated, it gives CASSEALPSSNTGELFF.